The 23 T cell receptor beta chains below were found in one sample sequenced in a study of T cell responses to AZD1222 COVID-19 vaccine. Sequencing used immunoSEQ multiplex PCR; TCRdb keeps in-frame clones, though not all of them. The sample gives 150,000 to 200,000 clones, roughly 94% of which show up once; approximately 4.6% is in the top ten. The sequenced sample was peripheral blood, obtained 28 days after the second AZD1222 dose. These receptors all come from an adult who received the AZD1222 COVID-19 vaccine.

The rearrangement links TRBV18 to TRBJ2-5; TRBD2 matches at 8 bases. The germline V gene has CDR1 KGHSH and CDR2 LQKENI. The CDR3 is 16 amino acids. Trimming at V came to 2 bases and at J to 1 base, leaving 6 bases not matched to a gene. CDR3 loop: CASSPMTSARQETQYF. The DNA for the CDR3 is TGTGCCAGCTCACCAATGACTAGCGCCCGCCAAGAGACCCAGTACTTC.

The chain combines TRBV11-2 with TRBJ2-1, with 12 bases fitting TRBD2. The CDR3 covers 14 residues. The junction had 8 bases not matched to a gene; V was cut back by 8 bases and J by 9 bases. CDR1 and CDR2 from the germline V gene are SGHAT and FQNNGV. The CDR3 DNA reads TGTGCCAGCCAGAGACTAGCGGGAGCTCTTGAGCAGTTCTTC. It specifies CASQRLAGALEQFF.

The V call is TRBV4-1, the J call TRBJ2-3, with D tentatively TRBD2 (7 bases). V was cut by 1 base and J by 5 bases, with 22 bases left in between. Germline values: CDR1 MGHRA, CDR2 YSYEKL. CDR3 length equals 18 residues. The CDR3 DNA is TGCGCCAGCAGCCAAGGACGCCTTGGGGGGGGCCGGGGAGATACGCAGTATTTT. Its translation: CASSQGRLGGGRGDTQYF.

The V call is TRBV28, the J call TRBJ1-2, with D tentatively TRBD1 (6 bases). Trimming stripped 7 bases from V and 8 bases from J, with 11 bases between. This CDR3 is built from 11 residues. Per the germline V gene, CDR1 is MDHEN and CDR2 is SYDVKM. As DNA, the CDR3 is TGTGCCAGCAACTCGGGGGCCGGCTACACCTTC. Protein: CASNSGAGYTF.

This clone was picked up one time. This chain connects TRBV15 to TRBJ2-7, with TRBD2 matching over 7 bases. The CDR3 is 13 residues long. After removal of 2 bases from V and 7 bases from J, the junction contained 5 bases not matched to a gene. Germline-derived CDR1 and CDR2 are LNHNV and YYDKDF (reference sequence). This CDR3 is CATSRIGGSEQYF. CDR3 nucleotide sequence: TGTGCCACCAGCAGAATCGGGGGGAGTGAGCAGTACTTC.

This clone has more than one count but fewer than ten. V usage is TRBV6-1 and J usage is TRBJ2-6, with unresolved D. V was pared by 0 bases and J by 4 bases, with 4 bases between. Germline values: CDR1 MNHNS, CDR2 SASEGT. The CDR3 runs 14 residues. This chain's CDR3 is CASSEAGGANVLTF. The CDR3, as DNA: TGTGCCAGCAGTGAAGCTGGGGGGGCCAACGTCCTGACTTTC.

The chain carries TRBV9 and TRBJ2-7; 8 bases fit TRBD2. Germline values: CDR1 SGDLS, CDR2 YYNGEE. J was trimmed by 2 bases and V by 3 bases; bases with no gene match: 13. This CDR3 is 17 amino acids long. CDR3 protein: CASSERPAARGAYEQYF. CDR3 coding DNA: TGTGCCAGCAGCGAGAGGCCTGCGGCGCGGGGGGCCTACGAGCAGTACTTC. The variable domain in full, with the rest retrieved from reference TRBV9 and TRBJ2-7, is DSGVTQTPKHLITATGQRVTLRCSPRSGDLSVYWYQQSLDQGLQFLIQYYNGEERAKGNILERFSAQQFPDLHSELNLSSLELGDSALYFCASSERPAARGAYEQYFGPGTRLTVT.

The rearrangement joins TRBV5-4 to TRBJ2-7; TRBD1 matches at 12 bases. The ends lost 3 bases at V and 4 bases at J; junction bases unmatched: 5. Per the germline V gene, CDR1 is SGHNT and CDR2 is YYREEE (reference sequence). The CDR3 totals 15 residues. The CDR3 region is CASSSRDRGRYEQYF. In DNA form, the CDR3 reads TGTGCCAGCAGCTCTAGGGACAGGGGGCGTTACGAGCAGTACTTC.

V is TRBV28 and J is TRBJ2-7; 9 bases align to TRBD1. Trimming cost V 3 bases and J 4 bases; bases outside gene matches: 4. The CDR3 covers 14 residues. Germline V gene sequence: CDR1 MDHEN, CDR2 SYDVKM. The CDR3, as DNA: TGTGCCAGCAGTTTTAAGGGACAGGGTTACGAGCAGTACTTC. This translates into CASSFKGQGYEQYF.

This chain connects TRBV19 to TRBJ2-7, with 9 bases lining up with TRBD2. Trimming took 3 bases from V and 2 from J; bases not matched to a gene: 2. This CDR3 region has 14 residues. From germline, CDR1 is LNHDA and CDR2 SQIVND (reference sequence). CDR3 in DNA: TGTGCCAGTAGTATTGTAGCGGGGGCCTACGAGCAGTACTTC. It specifies CASSIVAGAYEQYF.

This clone was counted once. V and J are TRBV10-3 and TRBJ1-2; D unclear. The CDR3 runs 12 residues. Germline CDR1 reads ENHRY; CDR2 reads SYGVKD. The V end was cut by 2 bases, the J end by 8 bases, with 9 bases between. The CDR3 DNA is TGTGCCATCAGTGAGACGTATGGGGGCTACACCTTC. This gives the protein CAISETYGGYTF.

The V and J genes are TRBV18 and TRBJ2-3; D is uncertain. There are 12 residues in the CDR3. The ends were cut back, 2 bases at V and 6 bases at J, with 6 bases in the middle. The germline V gene has CDR1 KGHSH and CDR2 LQKENI. As DNA, the CDR3 is TGTGCCAGCTCACCATTATCCGATACGCAGTATTTT. Translation: CASSPLSDTQYF.

The rearrangement links TRBV3-1 (or the pseudogene TRBV3-2) to TRBJ2-1; D may be TRBD2 (6 bases). Germline V gene sequence: CDR1 LGHDT, CDR2 YNNKEL (reference sequence). This CDR3 comprises 16 residues. Trimming removed 8 bases from V and 0 bases from J, with 17 bases in between. CDR3 DNA sequence: TGTGCCAGCCAAACTAGGGCGGGAAGCTCCTACAATGAGCAGTTCTTC. Protein: CASQTRAGSSYNEQFF.

In this sample, this clone turned up a few times. The rearrangement joins TRBV6-1 to TRBJ2-7, with a possible D match to TRBD1 (5 bases). CDR1 MNHNS and CDR2 SASEGT come from the germline V gene. The germline V and J ends were trimmed by 1 base and 1 base, with 8 bases remaining between them. This CDR3 is built from 14 residues. The CDR3 sequence is CASSEGGGSYEQYF. Here the CDR3 DNA reads TGTGCCAGCAGTGAAGGGGGCGGTTCCTACGAGCAGTACTTC.

The chain is built from TRBV5-8 and TRBJ1-5; 11 bases fit TRBD1. The CDR3 runs 15 residues. Germline CDR1 is SGHTS and CDR2 is YDEGEE. Losses at the gene ends were 3 bases for V and 6 bases for J; bases not matched to a gene: 5. CDR3 sequence: CASSSTGQGGQPQHF. The CDR3, as DNA: TGTGCCAGCAGCTCCACGGGACAGGGGGGTCAGCCCCAGCATTTT. The variable domain in full, completed from reference TRBV5-8 and TRBJ1-5, reads EAGVTQSPTHLIKTRGQQATLRCSPISGHTSVYWYQQALGLGLQFLLWYDEGEERNRGNFPPRFSGRQFPNYSSELNVNALELEDSALYLCASSSTGQGGQPQHFGDGTRLSIL.

J is TRBJ2-2 and V is TRBV7-9; TRBD1 matches at 9 bases. The CDR3 covers 17 residues. Germline CDR1 SEHNR, CDR2 FQNEAQ (reference sequence). The junction had 5 bases not matched to a gene; V was cut back by 1 base and J by 2 bases. The CDR3: CASSLGYRGPNTGELFF. The CDR3 nucleotides read TGTGCCAGCAGCTTAGGGTACAGGGGGCCCAACACCGGGGAGCTGTTTTTT.

This chain connects TRBV4-1 to TRBJ1-3; 9 positions match TRBD1. V lost 2 bases to trimming and J lost 4 bases; unmatched junction nucleotides: 9. This CDR3 is built from 17 residues. CDR1 and CDR2 from the germline V gene are MGHRA and YSYEKL. The CDR3 nucleotides are TGCGCCAGCAGCCAATACCAAACCGGGACAGGGGGAAACACCATATATTTT. Translation gives CASSQYQTGTGGNTIYF.

This chain links TRBV20-1 with TRBJ2-1; 8 bases are shared with TRBD2. J gave up 9 bases and V 4 bases, and 2 bases lay outside the gene matches. Per the germline V gene, CDR1 is DFQATT and CDR2 is SNEGSKA (reference sequence). The CDR3 loop spans 11 amino acids. The CDR3 DNA sequence: TGCAGTGCTACCCGGGGGGGTGAGCAGTTCTTC. Amino acid sequence: CSATRGGEQFF.

J is TRBJ2-2 and V is TRBV19; the D gene is possibly TRBD2 (5 bases). V was shortened by 6 bases and J by 1 base, with 12 bases between the two germline ends. CDR3 length equals 15 residues. Germline V gene lookup returns CDR1 LNHDA and CDR2 SQIVND (reference sequence). The CDR3 loop reads CASSSASGNTGELFF. DNA for the CDR3: TGTGCCAGTAGCTCCGCGAGCGGGAACACCGGGGAGCTGTTTTTT.

The rearrangement links TRBV5-6 to TRBJ1-3, with unresolved D. CDR1 SGHDT and CDR2 YYEEEE come from the germline V gene. The CDR3 consists of 13 residues. Trimming removed 7 bases at V and 4 bases at J, with 12 bases between. The CDR3 sequence: CASSALTGNTIYF. CDR3 nucleotides: TGTGCCAGCTCTGCTCTTACCGGAAACACCATATATTTT. The variable domain in full, completed from reference TRBV5-6 and TRBJ1-3, reads DAGVTQSPTHLIKTRGQQVTLRCSPKSGHDTVSWYQQALGQGPQFIFQYYEEEERQRGNFPDRFSGHQFPNYSSELNVNALLLGDSALYLCASSALTGNTIYFGEGSWLTVV.

The V call is TRBV7-8, the J call TRBJ1-1, with TRBD1 as a possible D gene (6 bases). V shed 7 bases and J shed 5 bases, with 20 bases lying between them. This CDR3 spans 15 amino acids. The germline V gene encodes CDR1 SGHVS and CDR2 FQNEAQ. The CDR3 loop reads CASTTGKGGRTEAFF. CDR3 sequence (DNA): TGTGCCAGCACCACTGGGAAGGGGGGAAGGACTGAAGCTTTCTTT. Supplemented by reference TRBV7-8 and TRBJ1-1, the full variable domain reads GAGVSQSPRYKVAKRGQDVALRCDPISGHVSLFWYQQALGQGPEFLTYFQNEAQLDKSGLPSDRFFAERPEGSVSTLKIQRTQQEDSAVYLCASTTGKGGRTEAFFGQGTRLTVV.

The chain uses TRBV5-6 and TRBJ2-6; D is unclear. V gave up 6 bases and J gave up 3 bases, with 7 bases separating them. Germline V gene data show CDR1 as SGHDT and CDR2 as YYEEEE. The CDR3 totals 13 residues. The CDR3 nucleotides read TGTGCCAGCACCTTAGTTGGGGCCAACGTCCTGACTTTC. Translated, it gives CASTLVGANVLTF.

This chain connects TRBV7-8 to TRBJ2-1; the D gene is possibly TRBD1 (6 bases). V lost 1 base and J 9 bases, leaving 7 bases between the germline ends. The CDR3 runs 12 residues. Germline V gives CDR1 SGHVS, CDR2 FQNEAQ. CDR3 nucleotides: TGTGCCAGCAGCTTAGGAGGGGGTGAGCAGTTCTTC. Translation gives CASSLGGGEQFF.